This entry is about one TCR beta chain. Its target is unknown. Clones were read by immunoSEQ multiplex PCR, and TCRdb kept only the in-frame ones, dropping some. The sample yields about 73,000 clones, 80% to 90% seen once. The data were obtained in a study of OX40 agonist ivuxolimab in advanced cancers. Study-level information: Treatment of patients was with ivuxolimab, an agonistic anti-OX40 (CD134) antibody. Every 2 weeks, patients got intravenous ivuxolimab at one of six dose levels (0.01-10 mg/kg). General study findings and limits: Nonresponders, in some cases, also had low normalized T-cell clonal expansion.

Germline CDR1 reads MNHEY; CDR2 reads SMNVEV (reference sequence). Trimming shortened V by 2 bases and J by 6 bases, and 16 bases separated the two germline ends. The CDR3 length is 16 residues. The chain uses TRBV27 and TRBJ2-2; TRBD1 might be the D (5 bases). This material consisted of CD4+ or CD8+ T cells sorted from blood, taken in a trial of the OX40 agonist ivuxolimab. The TCR sequence derives from an adult with an advanced solid tumor such as melanoma, head and neck, liver or kidney cancer. In DNA, the CDR3 is TGTGCCAGCAGTTTAGCAGGGTTCGTTAGGGCCGGGGAGCTGTTTTTT. Amino acid sequence: CASSLAGFVRAGELFF.